A single sample is the source of the 13 T cell receptor beta chains below, sequenced in a study of CD8 T cells in Susac syndrome. RNA amounts of roughly 0.5 to 1 ug underwent reverse transcription with random hexamers. TCRdb called the immunoSEQ multiplex PCR reads again in MiXCR, with one record for every CDR3 protein. Of 150,000 to 190,000 distinct CDR3 sequences detected, over 95% appear once; the ten largest clones hold around 0.15%. Sequencing input: CD8+ T cells from PBMCs. The receptors shown here come from a human donor with multiple sclerosis.

V and J are TRBV4-1 and TRBJ1-1; TRBD1 agrees at 9 bases. The CDR3 is made up of 16 amino acids. V lost 4 bases, J lost 5 bases, and 11 bases stayed unmatched. The germline CDR1 and CDR2 sequences are MGHRA and YSYEKL. CDR3 DNA sequence: TGCGCCAGCAGCCCCTCAAGGGACAGGGCGGGGACTGAAGCTTTCTTT. Its translation: CASSPSRDRAGTEAFF.

This chain connects TRBV3-1 to TRBJ2-3, with 14 bases lining up with TRBD2. Germline V CDR1 and CDR2: LGHDT, YNNKEL (reference sequence). The CDR3 consists of 15 residues. Trimming removed 7 bases from V and 4 bases from J; junction bases left unmatched: 4. CDR3 bases: TGTGCCAGCAAGACTAGCGGGGGGGCTTCAGATACGCAGTATTTT. It codes for CASKTSGGASDTQYF.

This chain links TRBV30 with TRBJ1-5, with no clear D. The CDR3 extends over 14 amino acids. Trimming shortened V by 1 base and J by 1 base, and 8 bases separated the two germline ends. Germline V CDR1 and CDR2: GTSNPN, SVGIG (reference sequence). The DNA for the CDR3 is TGTGCCTGGAGTGCCGGAGTAAGCAATCAGCCCCAGCATTTT. Translating it yields CAWSAGVSNQPQHF. Looking up the rest from reference TRBV30 and TRBJ1-5 gives the full variable domain: SQTIHQWPATLVQPVGSPLSLECTVEGTSNPNLYWYRQAAGRGLQLLFYSVGIGQISSEVPQNLSASRPQDRQFILSSKKLLLSDSGFYLCAWSAGVSNQPQHFGDGTRLSIL.

The V and J genes are TRBV5-1 and TRBJ1-1; D is possibly TRBD1 (5 bases). CDR1 is SGHRS and CDR2 is YFSETQ in the germline V gene. V was clipped by 4 bases and J by 6 bases, with 25 bases between them. The CDR3 length is 17 residues. The CDR3 reads CASSVSGTVSMLPEAFF. The DNA for the CDR3 is TGCGCCAGCAGCGTATCCGGGACGGTATCGATGCTCCCTGAAGCTTTCTTT. The whole variable domain, remainder taken from reference TRBV5-1 and TRBJ1-1, is KAGVTQTPRYLIKTRGQQVTLSCSPISGHRSVSWYQQTPGQGLQFLFEYFSETQRNKGNFPGRFSGRQFSNSRSEMNVSTLELGDSALYLCASSVSGTVSMLPEAFFGQGTRLTVV.

V usage is TRBV9 and J usage is TRBJ2-7; 7 nucleotides align to TRBD1. The CDR3 is made up of 18 amino acids. The ends lost 0 bases at V and 5 bases at J; junction bases unmatched: 17. Per germline, CDR1 SGDLS and CDR2 YYNGEE. In nucleotides, the CDR3 is TGTGCCAGCAGCGTAGCCCCCGGAGGCAGGGGGTATGGAAACGAGCAGTACTTC. Translated: CASSVAPGGRGYGNEQYF.

This clonotype occurred once. The rearrangement links TRBV20-1 to TRBJ2-6; 10 bases are shared with TRBD1. This CDR3 is 18 amino acids long. Germline lookup yields CDR1 DFQATT and CDR2 SNEGSKA (reference sequence). Trimming at V came to 1 base and at J to 0 bases, leaving 6 bases not matched to a gene. In DNA form, the CDR3 reads TGCAGTGCTAGAGTTTGGGACAGGGGCGGCTCTGGGGCCAACGTCCTGACTTTC. Translation: CSARVWDRGGSGANVLTF.

In this sample, this clonotype turned up once. The V and J genes are TRBV6-2 or TRBV6-3 and TRBJ1-2; D unresolved. V lost 3 bases and J lost 8, with 4 bases in between. The CDR3 loop spans 10 amino acids. The germline gives CDR1 MNHEY, CDR2 SVGEGT. The CDR3 is CASSYPGYTF. In DNA form, the CDR3 reads TGTGCCAGCAGTTATCCAGGCTACACCTTC.

V is TRBV24-1 and J is TRBJ2-3; 8 nucleotides match TRBD1. With 5 bases clipped from V and 4 bases from J, the junction kept 1 base outside the gene matches. Germline values: CDR1 KGHDR, CDR2 SFDVKD. The CDR3 is 13 amino acids. The CDR3, as DNA: TGTGCCACCAGTGCGGACAGGGCAGATACGCAGTATTTT. It yields the protein CATSADRADTQYF.

The genes are TRBV9 and TRBJ2-3, with D unclear. The V gene's germline CDR1 is SGDLS and CDR2 YYNGEE. The V and J ends lost 0 bases and 1 base respectively, with 6 bases between them. CDR3 length: 14 amino acids. CDR3 nucleotide sequence: TGTGCCAGCAGCGTAGAAGGCGGCACAGATACGCAGTATTTT. Protein product: CASSVEGGTDTQYF.

V gene TRBV15 combines with J gene TRBJ2-5; 8 bases map to TRBD2. J was trimmed by 9 bases and V by 0 bases; bases with no gene match: 12. CDR3 size: 16 residues. Germline V CDR1 and CDR2: LNHNV, YYDKDF (reference sequence). The CDR3 DNA reads TGTGCCACCAGCAGAGATCAGGAGGGAACCGGGGGGGCCCAGTACTTC. It yields the protein CATSRDQEGTGGAQYF.

The rearrangement links TRBV24-1 to TRBJ2-3; maybe TRBD1 (6 bases). Germline values: CDR1 KGHDR, CDR2 SFDVKD. V shed 2 bases and J shed 2 bases, with 10 bases lying between them. The CDR3 runs to 15 residues. CDR3 sequence reads: CATSDSGVPTDTQYF. The CDR3, as DNA: TGTGCCACCAGTGATTCAGGGGTCCCCACAGATACGCAGTATTTT.

The chain uses TRBV29-1 and TRBJ2-3, with 11 bases lining up with TRBD1. Looked up from germline, CDR1 is SQVTM and CDR2 is ANQGSEA. The CDR3 runs 14 residues. V dropped 5 bases and J dropped 4; count of bases not matched to a gene: 5. The CDR3 DNA sequence: TGCAGCGTTACCTCGGGACAGGGGGCAGATACGCAGTATTTT. The encoded protein is CSVTSGQGADTQYF.

V gene TRBV15 combines with J gene TRBJ1-5, with no clear D. Germline V lookup: CDR1 LNHNV, CDR2 YYDKDF (reference sequence). The CDR3 sequence is 15 residues long. Trimming shortened V by 1 base and J by 0 bases, and 7 bases separated the two germline ends. CDR3 amino acids: CATSRAGNSNQPQHF. DNA of the CDR3: TGTGCCACCAGCAGAGCTGGTAATAGCAATCAGCCCCAGCATTTT.